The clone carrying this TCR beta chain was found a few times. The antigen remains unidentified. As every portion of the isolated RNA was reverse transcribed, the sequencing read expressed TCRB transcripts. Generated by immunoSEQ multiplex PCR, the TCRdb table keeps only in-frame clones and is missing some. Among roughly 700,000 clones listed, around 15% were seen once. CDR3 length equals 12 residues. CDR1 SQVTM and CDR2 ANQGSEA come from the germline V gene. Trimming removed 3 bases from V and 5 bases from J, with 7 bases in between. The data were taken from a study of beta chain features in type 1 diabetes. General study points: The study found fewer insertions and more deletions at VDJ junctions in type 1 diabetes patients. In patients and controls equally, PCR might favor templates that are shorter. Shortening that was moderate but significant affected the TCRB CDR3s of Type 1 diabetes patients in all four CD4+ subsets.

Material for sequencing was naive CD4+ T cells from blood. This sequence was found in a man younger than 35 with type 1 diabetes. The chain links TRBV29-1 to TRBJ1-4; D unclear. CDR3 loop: CSVDAQNEKLFF. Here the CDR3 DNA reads TGCAGCGTTGATGCTCAGAATGAAAAACTGTTTTTT.